The rows below give T cell receptor beta chains drawn from one sample of a study of blood T cell repertoires in COVID-19. The data were produced by immunoSEQ multiplex PCR, yet TCRdb's version contains in-frame clones alone and is incomplete. The sample contains over 400,000 clones, 85% to 90% of which appear only once. The specimen sequenced was peripheral blood. These receptors came from a woman aged 45-65 years with COVID-19, enrolled during active disease. Both conserved end residues are part of each CDR3.

cdr3_aa v_call
CAWSGDRNQPQHF TRBV30
CASSPEGTGANVLTF TRBV6-5
CASRRGQTIYGYTF TRBV19
CASSPGYGNQPQHF TRBV2
CASSFSGTRGTEAFF TRBV28
CASSLTGTNVYGYTF TRBV5-1
CASSPRDWYSNQPQHF TRBV19
CASSPDRAYTGELFF TRBV3-1/TRBV3-2
CASSGPQGMDEQYF TRBV9
CASSYSGTGVYEQYF TRBV6-5
CASSLGSITNEKLFF TRBV11-2
CASSQPTGGGEKLFF TRBV3-1/TRBV3-2
CASSALARRGGYTF TRBV9
CSVSQGAETQYF TRBV29-1
CSVEDLGGAMNTEAFF TRBV29-1
CASSLINEQFF TRBV28
CASSDPGQASSGNTIYF TRBV6-1
CASSQGKGASGGHEQYF TRBV4-1
CASSFVTGIDEQFF TRBV7-9
CASSLQGALVTGELFF TRBV11-2
CASMGDRDELFF TRBV19
CASSLGGHQPQHF TRBV12-3/TRBV12-4
CASGLVISLGGTEAFF TRBV12-5
CASSGTGQATGELFF TRBV5-1
CASSPGSNQPQHF TRBV7-2
CASSLAGGFSGYTF TRBV11-1
CASSLRLADEQFF TRBV7-6
CASRQTGRTEAFF TRBV28
CATSAPSTGRDTQYF TRBV24-1
CASSASAISYNEQFF TRBV19
CASSQGTGPRYTF TRBV28
CASILSTSGGEQFF TRBV6-5
CAWGSGTDTQYF TRBV30
CASSNPGYIQPQHF TRBV19
CSVAPGQGANEQFF TRBV29-1
CASSIDLAGAYEQYF TRBV19
CASKTSGPTDTQYF TRBV5-4
CASSFRDSKTGELFF TRBV5-1
CASRNNHRGRVEAFF TRBV27
CASSLVRDTEAFF TRBV11-1
CASSRPGRGENEQFF TRBV3-1/TRBV3-2
CAWSIGQGALGETQYF TRBV30
CASSFTGSNTDTQYF TRBV5-1
CASRSSVTPSYEQYF TRBV6-5
CAWSVLGTGAYGHTF TRBV30
CSASQTFSPYEQYF TRBV20-1
CAIGTGFENTEAFF TRBV15
CASSLWGSSGANVLTF TRBV27
CASSIPGRTEAFF TRBV11-2
CASRSGQGSTEAFF TRBV11-1
CATSTGTGEGYTF TRBV15